This T cell receptor beta chain emerged from a study of blood T cell repertoires in COVID-19 (TCRdb year 2020). The study in broad terms: The collaborator samples originated in the United States, Italy and Spain and spanned the acute and convalescent phases of COVID-19. Nearly every sample came with metadata listing a de-identified subject ID, COVID-19 status, age in years and sex. The dataset comprised deeply sampled blood TCRbeta repertoires from subjects exposed to, actively infected with, or recovered from COVID-19. The repertoires were released in a freely available public database meant as a resource for research on the immune response to SARS-CoV-2. The samples were drawn from the first 160 participants of the ongoing ImmuneRACE study and from 1,200 or so subjects provided by 6 global collaborators. Where HLA class I and class II types were available, the types were taken from metadata supplied by the sample provider, not from assay-based typing. The prospective study material was composed of cDNA or gDNA derived from T cells, B-cell-depleted T cells, or PBMCs.

Points the paper makes about the study in general: How much clinical and demographic metadata was included differed by source and by participant, and the metadata was provided uncurated.

The immunoSEQ Assay, a bias-controlled multiplex PCR, was used to amplify TCRbeta CDR3 regions from genomic DNA. Per the authors' processing: The number of nucleated cells in each sample was estimated by amplification of reference gene primers within the assay. To quantify the absolute abundance of each unique TCRbeta CDR3 rearrangement, sequence reads were collapsed and filtered. For each sample, productive Simpson clonality was calculated as the square root of Simpson's diversity index across productive rearrangements. Here the immuneACCESS table is served through TCRdb, limited to in-frame sequences with V and J called. Missing clones are a known gap in these copies; in checked studies unresolved V genes cover under half, and the rest lacks a known reason. The V and J calls and clone size are taken from that table; D and trimming were inferred from the DNA. For this sample there are about 140,000 clones; 75% to 80% appear just once. Jointly, the top ten make up around 9.5% of the sample.

The collaborating institutions used their own protocols to collect whole blood in K2EDTA tubes. For TCRbeta analysis, collaborators shipped samples as frozen whole blood, isolated PBMCs, or DNA extracted from either of those sample types. Note on this clone: What antigen it recognizes has not been identified. One base away there is no much larger clone; base qualities are not given.

Sequencing was done on a sample of peripheral blood. The clonotype originates from a woman in her forties or fifties with active or convalescent COVID-19.

The sequenced DNA: TGTGCCAGCAGCTTACGAAACTCCGGGACAGGTGGATCTAACTATGGCTACACCTTC. This codes for CASSLRNSGTGGSNYGYTF. The chain is encoded by TRBV7-8 joined to TRBJ1-2, and 8 junctional nucleotides match TRBD1. Taken from the germline V gene, the CDR1 and CDR2 loops are SGHVS and FQNEAQ. V is pruned by 2 bases and J by 0 bases, leaving 14 bases of the junction without a gene match. The CDR3, from cysteine to phenylalanine, totals 19 residues. The read is trimmed to its CDR3 DNA, 57 bases read in frame from base 1.